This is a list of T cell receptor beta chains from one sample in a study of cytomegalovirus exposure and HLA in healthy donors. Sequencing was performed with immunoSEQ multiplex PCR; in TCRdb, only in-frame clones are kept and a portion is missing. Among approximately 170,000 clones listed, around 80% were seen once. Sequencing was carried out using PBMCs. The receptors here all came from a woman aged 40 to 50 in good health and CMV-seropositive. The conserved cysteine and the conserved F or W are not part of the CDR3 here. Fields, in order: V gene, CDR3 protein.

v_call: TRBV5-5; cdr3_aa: ASSLDSLNTEAF
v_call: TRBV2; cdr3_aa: ASSEGGLEAF
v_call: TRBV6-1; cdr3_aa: ASSERDRGTANSYEQY
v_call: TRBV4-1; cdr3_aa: ASSRQEMETQY
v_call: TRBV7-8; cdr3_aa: ASRRGGGETQY
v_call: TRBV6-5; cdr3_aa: ASSYSMARAYEQY
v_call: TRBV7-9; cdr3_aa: ASSLGGGGRAYEQY
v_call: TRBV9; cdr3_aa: ASSVGTGAEGNYGYT
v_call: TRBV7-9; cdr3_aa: ASSLALRETEAF
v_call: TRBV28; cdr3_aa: ASSFSGVGNQPQH
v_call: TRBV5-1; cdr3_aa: ASSLGSLAGVETQY
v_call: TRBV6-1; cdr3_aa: ASSEAWQGPH
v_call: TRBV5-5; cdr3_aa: ASTKKAGTGELF
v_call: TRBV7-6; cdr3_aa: ASSLGGQGIDTEAF
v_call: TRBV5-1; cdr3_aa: ASSRTGVKSDEQY
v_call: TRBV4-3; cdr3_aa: ASSQEPLAGGPNEQF
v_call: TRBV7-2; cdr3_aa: ASSPPGLAGGETQY
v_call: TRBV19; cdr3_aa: ASSTPGEVETQY
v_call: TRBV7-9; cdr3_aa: ASSSKGQGGEQY
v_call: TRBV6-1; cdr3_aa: ASSVGGGDQPQH
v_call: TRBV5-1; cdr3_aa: ASSQTGGYTEAF
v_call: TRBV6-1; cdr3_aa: ASSEAGGGITGELF
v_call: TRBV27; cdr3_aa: ASSFGGVEGYT
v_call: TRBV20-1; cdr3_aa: SARVGGAF
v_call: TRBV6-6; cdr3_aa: ASSNSRDSNSPLH
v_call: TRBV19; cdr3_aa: ASSRAGLSYEQY
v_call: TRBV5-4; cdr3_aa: ASSNPRGPSGNTIY
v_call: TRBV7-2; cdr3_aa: ASSPSWSGYGYT
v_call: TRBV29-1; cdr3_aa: SGGGENTEAF
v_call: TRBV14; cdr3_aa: ASSQDLPLGGTDEQY
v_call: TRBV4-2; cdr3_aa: ASSQGRGNNSPLH
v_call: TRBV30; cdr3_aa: AWSRNRGLNTEAF
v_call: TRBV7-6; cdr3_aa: ASSDPTEYNSPLH
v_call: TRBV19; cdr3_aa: ASSIDFSTGQLNGYT
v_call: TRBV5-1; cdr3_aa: ASSLAPSGGADTQY
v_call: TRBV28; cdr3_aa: ASSSTNRGYGYT
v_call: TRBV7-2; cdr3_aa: ASSSPEDPYGYT
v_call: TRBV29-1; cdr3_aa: SVEMGTGSNTEAF
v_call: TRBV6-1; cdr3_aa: ASSSRGPNTEAF
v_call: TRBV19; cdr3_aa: ASSIGGDTGELF
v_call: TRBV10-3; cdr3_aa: AISATLEGATDTQY
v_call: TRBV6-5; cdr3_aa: ASSLGQHTVTQY
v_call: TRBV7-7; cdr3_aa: ASSPWGQTTGELF
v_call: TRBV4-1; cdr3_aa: ASSRGGLVNSGNTIY
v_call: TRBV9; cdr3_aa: ASSAGGLAGGQETQY
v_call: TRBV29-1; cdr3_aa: SGSKMTEAF
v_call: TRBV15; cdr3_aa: ATSRDPLSYEQY
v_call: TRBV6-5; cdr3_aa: ASSYLQTGGELF
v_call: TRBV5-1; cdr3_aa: ASSFVAGTYGEQY
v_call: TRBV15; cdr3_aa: ATSRRGGLNTGELF
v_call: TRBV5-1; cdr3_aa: ASSLGGPADTIY
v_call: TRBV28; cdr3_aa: ASRLQGAKLF
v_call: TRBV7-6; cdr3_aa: ASSLETQGPYEQY
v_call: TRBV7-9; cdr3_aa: ASTLQGVYGYT